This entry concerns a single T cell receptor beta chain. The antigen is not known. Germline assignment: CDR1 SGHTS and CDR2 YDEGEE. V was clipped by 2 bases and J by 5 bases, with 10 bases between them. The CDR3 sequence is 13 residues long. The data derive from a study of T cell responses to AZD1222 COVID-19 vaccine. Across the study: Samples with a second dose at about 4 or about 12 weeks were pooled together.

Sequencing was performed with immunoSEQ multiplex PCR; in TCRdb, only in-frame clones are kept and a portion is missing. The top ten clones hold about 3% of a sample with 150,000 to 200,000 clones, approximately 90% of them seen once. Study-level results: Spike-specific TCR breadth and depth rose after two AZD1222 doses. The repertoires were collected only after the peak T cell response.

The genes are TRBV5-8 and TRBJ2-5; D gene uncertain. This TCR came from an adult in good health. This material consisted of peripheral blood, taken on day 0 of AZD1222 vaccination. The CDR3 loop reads CASSLQSRETQYF. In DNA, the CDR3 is TGTGCCAGCAGCTTACAGTCGCGGGAGACCCAGTACTTC. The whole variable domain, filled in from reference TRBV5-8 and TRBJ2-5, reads EAGVTQSPTHLIKTRGQQATLRCSPISGHTSVYWYQQALGLGLQFLLWYDEGEERNRGNFPPRFSGRQFPNYSSELNVNALELEDSALYLCASSLQSRETQYFGPGTRLLVL.